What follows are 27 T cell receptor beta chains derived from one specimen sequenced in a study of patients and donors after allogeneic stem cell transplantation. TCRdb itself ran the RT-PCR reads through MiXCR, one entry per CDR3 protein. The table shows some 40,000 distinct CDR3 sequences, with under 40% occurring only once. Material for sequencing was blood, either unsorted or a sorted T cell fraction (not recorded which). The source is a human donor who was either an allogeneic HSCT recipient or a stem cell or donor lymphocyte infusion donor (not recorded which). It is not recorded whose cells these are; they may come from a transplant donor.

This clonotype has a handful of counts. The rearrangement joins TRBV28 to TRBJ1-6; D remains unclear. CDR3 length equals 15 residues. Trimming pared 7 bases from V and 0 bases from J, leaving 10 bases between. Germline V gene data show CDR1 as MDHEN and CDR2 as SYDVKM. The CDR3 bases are TGTGCCAGCATTAGGGTTAGCTCCTATAATTCACCCCTCCACTTT. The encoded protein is CASIRVSSYNSPLHF.

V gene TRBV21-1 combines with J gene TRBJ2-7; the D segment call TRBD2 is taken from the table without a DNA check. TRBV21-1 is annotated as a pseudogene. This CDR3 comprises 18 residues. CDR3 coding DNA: TGTGCCAGCAGCAAAGTGGGGAAGCCCGGGACTAGCGAGTACGAGCAGTACTTC. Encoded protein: CASSKVGKPGTSEYEQYF.

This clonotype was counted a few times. The CDR3 sequence is CASSLRDRGGGYTF. CDR3 in DNA: TGTGCCAGCAGTTTAAGGGACAGGGGAGGAGGCTACACCTTC. The chain joins TRBV12-3 or TRBV12-4 to TRBJ1-2, with 10 bases that match TRBD1. Trimming at V came to 2 bases and at J to 8 bases, leaving 5 bases not matched to a gene. The CDR3 has 14 residues.

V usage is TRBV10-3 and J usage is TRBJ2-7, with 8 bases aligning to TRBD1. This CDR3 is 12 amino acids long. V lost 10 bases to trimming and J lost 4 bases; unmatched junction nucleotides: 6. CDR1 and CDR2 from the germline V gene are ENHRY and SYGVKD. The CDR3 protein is CATKDRAYEQYF. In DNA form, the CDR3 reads TGTGCCACCAAGGACAGGGCATACGAGCAGTACTTC.

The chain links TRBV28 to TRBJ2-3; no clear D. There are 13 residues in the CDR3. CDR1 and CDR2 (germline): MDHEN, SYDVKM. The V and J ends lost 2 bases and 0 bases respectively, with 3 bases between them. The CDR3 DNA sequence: TGTGCCAGCAGTTTACCCAGCACAGATACGCAGTATTTT. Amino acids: CASSLPSTDTQYF.

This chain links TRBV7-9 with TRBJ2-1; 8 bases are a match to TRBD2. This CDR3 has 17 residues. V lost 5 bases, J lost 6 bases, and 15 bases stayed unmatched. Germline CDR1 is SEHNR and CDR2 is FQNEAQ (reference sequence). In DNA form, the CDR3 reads TGTGCCAGCAGCCAAGGGTCCGGGACTAGTTCTGTCAATGAGCAGTTCTTC. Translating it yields CASSQGSGTSSVNEQFF.

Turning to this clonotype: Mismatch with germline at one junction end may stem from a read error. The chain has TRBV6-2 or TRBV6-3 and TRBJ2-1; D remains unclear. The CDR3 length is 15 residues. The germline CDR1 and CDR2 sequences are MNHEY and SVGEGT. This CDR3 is CASSYSSGSDNEQFF. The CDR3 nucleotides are TGTGCCAGCAGTTACTCGAGTGGCTCCGACAATGAGCAGTTCTTC.

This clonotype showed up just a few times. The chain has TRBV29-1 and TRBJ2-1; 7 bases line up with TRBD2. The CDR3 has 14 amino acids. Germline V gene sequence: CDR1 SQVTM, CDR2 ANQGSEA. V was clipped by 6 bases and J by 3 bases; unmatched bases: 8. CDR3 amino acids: CSVSGTTSYNEQFF. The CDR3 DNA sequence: TGCAGCGTCTCCGGGACTACGAGCTACAATGAGCAGTTCTTC.

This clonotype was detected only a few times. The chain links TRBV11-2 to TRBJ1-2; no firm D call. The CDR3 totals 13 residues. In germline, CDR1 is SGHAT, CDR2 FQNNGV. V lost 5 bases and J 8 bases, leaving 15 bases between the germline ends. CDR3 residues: CASSPRDFWGYTF. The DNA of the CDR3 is TGTGCCAGCAGCCCGAGGGATTTCTGGGGCTACACCTTC.

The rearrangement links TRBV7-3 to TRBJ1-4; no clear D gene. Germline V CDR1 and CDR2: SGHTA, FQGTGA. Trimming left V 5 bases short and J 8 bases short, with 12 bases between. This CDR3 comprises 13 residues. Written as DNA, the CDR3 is TGTGCCAGCAGCCAACTCAACGGGGAAAAACTGTTTTTT. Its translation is CASSQLNGEKLFF.

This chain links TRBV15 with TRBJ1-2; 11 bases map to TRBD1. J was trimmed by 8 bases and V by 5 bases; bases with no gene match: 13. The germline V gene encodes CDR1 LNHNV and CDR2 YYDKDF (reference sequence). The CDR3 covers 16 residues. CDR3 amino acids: CATSQDRGRLVRGYTF. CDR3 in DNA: TGTGCCACCAGCCAGGACAGGGGGCGTCTGGTAAGAGGCTACACCTTC.

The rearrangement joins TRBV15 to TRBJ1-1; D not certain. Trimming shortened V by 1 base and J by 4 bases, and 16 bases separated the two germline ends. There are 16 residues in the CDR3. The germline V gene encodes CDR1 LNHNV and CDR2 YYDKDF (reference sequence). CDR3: CATSRVTRPGSTEAFF. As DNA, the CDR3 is TGTGCCACCAGCAGAGTAACTCGGCCGGGGAGCACTGAAGCTTTCTTT.

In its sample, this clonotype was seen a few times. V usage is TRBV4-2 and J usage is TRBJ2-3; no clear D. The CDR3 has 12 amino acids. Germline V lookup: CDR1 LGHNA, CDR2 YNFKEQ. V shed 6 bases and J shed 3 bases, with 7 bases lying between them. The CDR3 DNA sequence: TGTGCCAGCAGTGCCGGGACAGATACGCAGTATTTT. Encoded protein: CASSAGTDTQYF.

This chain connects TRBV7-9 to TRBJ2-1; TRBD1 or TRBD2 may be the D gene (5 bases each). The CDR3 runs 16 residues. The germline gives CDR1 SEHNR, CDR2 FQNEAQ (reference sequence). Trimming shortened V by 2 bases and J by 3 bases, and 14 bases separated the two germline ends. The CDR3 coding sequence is TGTGCCAGCAGCTTAAGTTCGGGACCTGGCTACAATGAGCAGTTCTTC. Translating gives CASSLSSGPGYNEQFF.

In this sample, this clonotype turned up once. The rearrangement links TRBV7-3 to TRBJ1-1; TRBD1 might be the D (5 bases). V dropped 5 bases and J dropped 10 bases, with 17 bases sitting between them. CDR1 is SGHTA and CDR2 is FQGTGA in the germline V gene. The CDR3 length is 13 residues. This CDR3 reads CASSTDTSALAFF. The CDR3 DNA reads TGTGCCAGCAGCACGGACACCAGTGCCTTAGCTTTCTTT.

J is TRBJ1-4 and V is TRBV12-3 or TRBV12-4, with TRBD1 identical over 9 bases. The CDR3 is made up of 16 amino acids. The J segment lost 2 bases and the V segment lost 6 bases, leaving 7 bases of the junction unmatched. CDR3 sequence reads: CASSLGQGPTNEKLFF. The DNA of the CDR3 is TGTGCCAGCAGCCTCGGACAGGGGCCTACTAATGAAAAACTGTTTTTT.

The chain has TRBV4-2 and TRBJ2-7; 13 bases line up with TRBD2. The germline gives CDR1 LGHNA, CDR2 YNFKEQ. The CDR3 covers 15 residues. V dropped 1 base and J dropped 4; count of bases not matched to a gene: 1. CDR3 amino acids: CASSQGGLAGYEQYF. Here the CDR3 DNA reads TGTGCCAGCAGCCAAGGGGGACTAGCGGGGTACGAGCAGTACTTC.

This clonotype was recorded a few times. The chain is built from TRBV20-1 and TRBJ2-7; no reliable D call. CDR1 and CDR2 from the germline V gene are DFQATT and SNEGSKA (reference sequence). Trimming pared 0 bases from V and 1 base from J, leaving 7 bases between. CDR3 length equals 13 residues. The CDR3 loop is CSARDIRSYEQYF. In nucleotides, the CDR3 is TGCAGTGCTAGAGATATCAGATCCTACGAGCAGTACTTC.

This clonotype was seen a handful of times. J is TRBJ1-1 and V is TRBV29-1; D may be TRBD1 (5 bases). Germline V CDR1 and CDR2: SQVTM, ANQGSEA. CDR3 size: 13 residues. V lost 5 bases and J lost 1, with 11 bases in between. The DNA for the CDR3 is TGCAGCGTTATCTTCCAGGGGAACACTGAAGCTTTCTTT. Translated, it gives CSVIFQGNTEAFF.

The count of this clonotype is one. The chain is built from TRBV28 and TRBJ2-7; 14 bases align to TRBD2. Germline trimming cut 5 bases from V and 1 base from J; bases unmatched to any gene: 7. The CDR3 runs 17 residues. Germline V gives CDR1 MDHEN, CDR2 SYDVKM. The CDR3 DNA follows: TGTGCCAGCAGTGCACCGGGACTAGCGGGAGTGTCCTACGAGCAGTACTTC. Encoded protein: CASSAPGLAGVSYEQYF.

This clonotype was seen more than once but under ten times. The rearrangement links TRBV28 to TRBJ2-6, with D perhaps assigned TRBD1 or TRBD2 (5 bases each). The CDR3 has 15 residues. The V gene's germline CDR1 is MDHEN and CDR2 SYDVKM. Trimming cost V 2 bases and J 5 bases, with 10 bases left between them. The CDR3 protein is CASSLGGSRANVLTF. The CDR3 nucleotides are TGTGCCAGCAGTTTAGGGGGTAGCAGGGCCAACGTCCTGACTTTC.

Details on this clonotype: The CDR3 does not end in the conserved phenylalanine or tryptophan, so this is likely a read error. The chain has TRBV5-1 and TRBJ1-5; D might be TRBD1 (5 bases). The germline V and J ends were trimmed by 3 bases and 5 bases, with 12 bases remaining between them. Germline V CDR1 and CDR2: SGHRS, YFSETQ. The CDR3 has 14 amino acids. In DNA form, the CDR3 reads TGCGCCAGCAGCTGGGGAGGGGATGATCAGCCCCAGCATTTG. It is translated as CASSWGGDDQPQHL.

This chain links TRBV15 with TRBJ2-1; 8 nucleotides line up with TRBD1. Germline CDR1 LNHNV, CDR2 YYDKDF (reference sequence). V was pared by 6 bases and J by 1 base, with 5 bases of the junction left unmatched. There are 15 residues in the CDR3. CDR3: CATRQDRGSYNEQFF. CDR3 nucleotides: TGTGCCACCAGGCAAGACAGGGGATCCTACAATGAGCAGTTCTTC.

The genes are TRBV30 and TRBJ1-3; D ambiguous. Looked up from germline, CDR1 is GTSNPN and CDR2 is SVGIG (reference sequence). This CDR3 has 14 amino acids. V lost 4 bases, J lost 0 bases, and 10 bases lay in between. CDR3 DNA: TGTGCCTGGACGGGCCGACGCTCTGGAAACACCATATATTTT. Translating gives CAWTGRRSGNTIYF.

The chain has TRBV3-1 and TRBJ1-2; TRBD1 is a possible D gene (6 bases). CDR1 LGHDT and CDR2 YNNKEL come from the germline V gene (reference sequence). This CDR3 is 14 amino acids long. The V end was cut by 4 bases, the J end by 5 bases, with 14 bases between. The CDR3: CASSLGHSPYGYTF. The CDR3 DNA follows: TGTGCCAGCAGCCTGGGACACAGTCCTTATGGCTACACCTTC.

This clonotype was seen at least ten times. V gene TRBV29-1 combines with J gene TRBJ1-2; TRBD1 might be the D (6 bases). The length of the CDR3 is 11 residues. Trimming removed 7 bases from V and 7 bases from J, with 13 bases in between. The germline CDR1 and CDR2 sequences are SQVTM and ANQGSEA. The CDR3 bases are TGCAGCGCACAGCAGGGGTTTGGCTACACCTTC. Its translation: CSAQQGFGYTF.

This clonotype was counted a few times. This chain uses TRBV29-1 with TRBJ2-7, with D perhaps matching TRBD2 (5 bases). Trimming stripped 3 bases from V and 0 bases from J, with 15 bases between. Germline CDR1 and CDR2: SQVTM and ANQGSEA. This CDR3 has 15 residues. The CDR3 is CSVERRWRSSYEQYF. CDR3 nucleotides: TGCAGCGTTGAGAGGCGGTGGAGGAGCTCCTACGAGCAGTACTTC.